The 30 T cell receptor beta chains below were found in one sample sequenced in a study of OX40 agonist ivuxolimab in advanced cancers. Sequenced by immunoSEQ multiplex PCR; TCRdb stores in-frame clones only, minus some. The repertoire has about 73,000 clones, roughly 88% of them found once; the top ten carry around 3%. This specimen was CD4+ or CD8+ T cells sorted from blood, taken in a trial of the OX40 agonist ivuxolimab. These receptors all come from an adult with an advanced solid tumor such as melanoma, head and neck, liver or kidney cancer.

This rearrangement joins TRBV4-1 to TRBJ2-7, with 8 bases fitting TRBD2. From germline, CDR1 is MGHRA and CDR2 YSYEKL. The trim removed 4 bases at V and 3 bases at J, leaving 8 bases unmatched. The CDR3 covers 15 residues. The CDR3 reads CASSPPGSGVYEQYF. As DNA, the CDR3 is TGCGCCAGCAGCCCCCCAGGTAGCGGGGTCTACGAGCAGTACTTC.

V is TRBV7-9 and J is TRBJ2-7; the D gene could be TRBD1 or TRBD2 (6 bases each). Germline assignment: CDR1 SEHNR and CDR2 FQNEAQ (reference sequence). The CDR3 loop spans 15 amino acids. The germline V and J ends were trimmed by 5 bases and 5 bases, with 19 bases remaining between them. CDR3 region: CASSPRGVRENEQYF. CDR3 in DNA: TGTGCCAGCAGCCCAAGGGGGGTCAGGGAAAACGAGCAGTACTTC.

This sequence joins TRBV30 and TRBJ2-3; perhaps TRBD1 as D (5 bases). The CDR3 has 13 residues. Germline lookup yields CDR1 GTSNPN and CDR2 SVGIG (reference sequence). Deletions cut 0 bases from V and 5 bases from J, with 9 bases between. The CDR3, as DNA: TGTGCCTGGAGTGTATGGGGCGGAGATACGCAGTATTTT. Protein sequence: CAWSVWGGDTQYF.

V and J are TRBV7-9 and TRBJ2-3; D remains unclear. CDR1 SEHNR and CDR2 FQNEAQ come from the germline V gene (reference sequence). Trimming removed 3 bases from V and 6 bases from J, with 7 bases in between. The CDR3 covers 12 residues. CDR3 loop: CASSFTEDTQYF. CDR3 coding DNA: TGTGCCAGCAGCTTTACTGAGGATACGCAGTATTTT. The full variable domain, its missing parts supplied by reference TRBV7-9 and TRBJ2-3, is DTGVSQNPRHKITKRGQNVTFRCDPISEHNRLYWYRQTLGQGPEFLTYFQNEAQLEKSRLLSDRFSAERPKGSFSTLEIQRTEQGDSAMYLCASSFTEDTQYFGPGTRLTVL.

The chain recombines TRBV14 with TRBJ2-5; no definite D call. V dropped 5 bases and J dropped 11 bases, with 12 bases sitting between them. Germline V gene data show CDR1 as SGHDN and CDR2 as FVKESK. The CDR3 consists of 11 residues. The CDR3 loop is CASSSLGQQYF. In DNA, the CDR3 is TGTGCCAGCAGCTCCCTCGGGCAGCAGTACTTC.

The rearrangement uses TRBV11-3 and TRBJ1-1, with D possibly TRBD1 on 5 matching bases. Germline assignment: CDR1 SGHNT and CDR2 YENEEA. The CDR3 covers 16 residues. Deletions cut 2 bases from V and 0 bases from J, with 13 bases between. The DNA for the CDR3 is TGTGCCAGCAGCTTAATTGCACGGGGGATGAACACTGAAGCTTTCTTT. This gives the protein CASSLIARGMNTEAFF.

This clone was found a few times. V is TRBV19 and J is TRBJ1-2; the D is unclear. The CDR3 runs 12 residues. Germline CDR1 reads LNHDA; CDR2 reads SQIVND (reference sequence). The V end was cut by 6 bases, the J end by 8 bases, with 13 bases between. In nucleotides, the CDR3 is TGTGCCAGTAGCCGGGCCAATGGGGGCTACACCTTC. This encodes CASSRANGGYTF.

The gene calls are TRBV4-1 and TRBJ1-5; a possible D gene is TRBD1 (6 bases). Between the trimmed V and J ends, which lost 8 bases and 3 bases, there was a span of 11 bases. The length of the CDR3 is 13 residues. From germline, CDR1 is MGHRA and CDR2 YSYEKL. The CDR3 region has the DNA TGCGCCAGCTCCGGGGGGGCCAATCAGCCCCAGCATTTT. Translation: CASSGGANQPQHF.

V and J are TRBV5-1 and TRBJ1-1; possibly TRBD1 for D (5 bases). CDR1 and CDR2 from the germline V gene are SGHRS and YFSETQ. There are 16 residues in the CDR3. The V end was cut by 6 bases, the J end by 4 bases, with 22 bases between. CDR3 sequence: CASTSGTVIDGTEAFF. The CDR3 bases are TGCGCCAGCACCTCAGGGACGGTTATCGACGGCACTGAAGCTTTCTTT.

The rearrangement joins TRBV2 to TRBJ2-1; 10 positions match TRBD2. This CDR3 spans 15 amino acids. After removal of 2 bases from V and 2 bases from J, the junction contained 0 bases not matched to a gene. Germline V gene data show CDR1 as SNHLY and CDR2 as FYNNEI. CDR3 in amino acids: CASSELAGAYNEQFF. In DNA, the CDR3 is TGTGCCAGCAGTGAACTAGCGGGGGCCTACAATGAGCAGTTCTTC.

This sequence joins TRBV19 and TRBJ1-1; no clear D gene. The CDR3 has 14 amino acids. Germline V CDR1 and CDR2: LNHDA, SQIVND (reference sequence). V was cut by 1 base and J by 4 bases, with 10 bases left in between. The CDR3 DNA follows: TGTGCCAGTAGTATAGGTCGGCTTCGCACTGAAGCTTTCTTT. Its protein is CASSIGRLRTEAFF.

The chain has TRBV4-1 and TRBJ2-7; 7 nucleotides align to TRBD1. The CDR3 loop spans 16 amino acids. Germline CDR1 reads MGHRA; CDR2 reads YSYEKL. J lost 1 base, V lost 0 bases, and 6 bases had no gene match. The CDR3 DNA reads TGCGCCAGCAGCCAAGATAGACAGGGAGCGTCCTACGAGCAGTACTTC. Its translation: CASSQDRQGASYEQYF.

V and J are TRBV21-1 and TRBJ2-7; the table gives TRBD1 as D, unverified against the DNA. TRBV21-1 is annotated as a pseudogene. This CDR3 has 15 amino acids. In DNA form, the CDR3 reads TGTGCCAGCAGCAAACATAGGGACAGGGCAAACGAGCAGTACTTC. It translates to CASSKHRDRANEQYF.

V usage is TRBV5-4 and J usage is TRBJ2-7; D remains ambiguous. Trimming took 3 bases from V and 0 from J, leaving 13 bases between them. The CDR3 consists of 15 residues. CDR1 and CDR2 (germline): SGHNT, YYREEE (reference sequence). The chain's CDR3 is CASSSGASSSYEQYF. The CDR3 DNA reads TGTGCCAGCAGCTCGGGCGCGTCGAGCTCCTACGAGCAGTACTTC.

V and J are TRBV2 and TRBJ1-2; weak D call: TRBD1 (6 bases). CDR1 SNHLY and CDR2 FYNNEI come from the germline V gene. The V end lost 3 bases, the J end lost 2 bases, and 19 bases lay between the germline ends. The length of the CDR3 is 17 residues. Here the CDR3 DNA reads TGTGCCAGCAGTGATGGGGGACACGAGCGTAAAAACTATGGCTACACCTTC. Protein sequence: CASSDGGHERKNYGYTF.

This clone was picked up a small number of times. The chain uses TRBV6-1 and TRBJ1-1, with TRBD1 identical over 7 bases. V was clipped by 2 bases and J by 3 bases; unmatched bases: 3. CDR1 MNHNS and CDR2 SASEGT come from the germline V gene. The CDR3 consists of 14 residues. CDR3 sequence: CASSETRGDTEAFF. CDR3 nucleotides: TGTGCCAGCAGTGAAACCAGGGGGGACACTGAAGCTTTCTTT.

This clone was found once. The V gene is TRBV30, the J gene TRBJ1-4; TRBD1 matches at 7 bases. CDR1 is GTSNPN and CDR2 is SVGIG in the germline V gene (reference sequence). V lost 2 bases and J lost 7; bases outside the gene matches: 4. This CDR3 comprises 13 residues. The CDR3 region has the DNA TGTGCCTGGAGTCGCCGGGACAGTGAAAAACTGTTTTTT. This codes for CAWSRRDSEKLFF. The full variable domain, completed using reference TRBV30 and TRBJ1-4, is SQTIHQWPATLVQPVGSPLSLECTVEGTSNPNLYWYRQAAGRGLQLLFYSVGIGQISSEVPQNLSASRPQDRQFILSSKKLLLSDSGFYLCAWSRRDSEKLFFGSGTQLSVL.

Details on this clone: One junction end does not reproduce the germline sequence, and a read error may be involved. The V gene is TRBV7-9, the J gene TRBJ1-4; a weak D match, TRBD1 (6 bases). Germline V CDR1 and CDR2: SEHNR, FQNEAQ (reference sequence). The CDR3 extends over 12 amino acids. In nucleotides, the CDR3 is TGTGCCAGCAGCCAGGGAACCGGGGGCCCGCTTTTT. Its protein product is CASSQGTGGPLF.

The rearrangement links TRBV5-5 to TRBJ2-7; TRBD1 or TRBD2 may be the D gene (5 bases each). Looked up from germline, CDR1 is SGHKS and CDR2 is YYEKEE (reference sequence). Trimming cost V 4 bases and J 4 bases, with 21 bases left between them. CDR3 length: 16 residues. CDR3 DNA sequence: TGTGCCAGCAGCCTGGGGCCCGTTCGGGGAACGTACGAGCAGTACTTC. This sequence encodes CASSLGPVRGTYEQYF.

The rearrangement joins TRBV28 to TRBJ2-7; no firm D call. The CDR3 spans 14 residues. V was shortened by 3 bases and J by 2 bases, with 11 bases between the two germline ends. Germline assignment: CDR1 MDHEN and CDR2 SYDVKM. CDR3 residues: CASSFPRSPYEQYF. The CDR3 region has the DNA TGTGCCAGCAGTTTCCCGAGGAGTCCCTACGAGCAGTACTTC.

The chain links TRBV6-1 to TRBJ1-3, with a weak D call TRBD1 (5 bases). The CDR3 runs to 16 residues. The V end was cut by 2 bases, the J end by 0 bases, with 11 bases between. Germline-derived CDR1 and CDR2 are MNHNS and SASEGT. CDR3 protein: CASSEIMGGSGNTIYF. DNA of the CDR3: TGTGCCAGCAGTGAAATAATGGGGGGCTCTGGAAACACCATATATTTT.

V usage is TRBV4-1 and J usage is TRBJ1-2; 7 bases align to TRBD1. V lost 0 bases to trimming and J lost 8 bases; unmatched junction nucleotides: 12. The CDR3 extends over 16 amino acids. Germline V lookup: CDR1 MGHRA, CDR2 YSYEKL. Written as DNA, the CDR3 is TGCGCCAGCAGCCAAGACCCGCTGACAGGGACCGGGGGCTACACCTTC. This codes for CASSQDPLTGTGGYTF.

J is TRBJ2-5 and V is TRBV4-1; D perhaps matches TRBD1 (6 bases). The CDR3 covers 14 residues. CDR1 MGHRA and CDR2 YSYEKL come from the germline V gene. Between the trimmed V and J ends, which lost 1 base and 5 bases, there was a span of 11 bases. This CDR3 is CASSQAGVGETQYF. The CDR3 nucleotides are TGCGCCAGCAGCCAAGCAGGGGTGGGGGAGACCCAGTACTTC.

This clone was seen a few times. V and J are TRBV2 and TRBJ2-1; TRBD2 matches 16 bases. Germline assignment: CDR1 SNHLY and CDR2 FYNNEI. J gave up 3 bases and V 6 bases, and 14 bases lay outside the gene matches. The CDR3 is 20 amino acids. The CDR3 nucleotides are TGTGCCAGCAGGGGAAGTCCGGGACTAGCGGGGGGGCGCAACTACAATGAGCAGTTCTTC. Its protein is CASRGSPGLAGGRNYNEQFF.

The CDR3 nucleotides read TGCAGCGTACTAGCGGGTAGCGGGAGTGGCACAGATACGCAGTATTTT. This translates into CSVLAGSGSGTDTQYF. This rearrangement joins TRBV29-1 to TRBJ2-3; 9 nucleotides match TRBD2. CDR1 and CDR2 (germline): SQVTM, ANQGSEA. V was pared by 6 bases and J by 1 base, with 11 bases of the junction left unmatched. The CDR3 covers 16 residues.

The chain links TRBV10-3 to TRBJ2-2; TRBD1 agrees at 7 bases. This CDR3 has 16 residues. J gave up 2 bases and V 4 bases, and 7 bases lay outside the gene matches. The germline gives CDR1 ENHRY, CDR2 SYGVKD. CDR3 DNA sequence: TGTGCCATCAGTGGGACAGGAGCCGATAACACCGGGGAGCTGTTTTTT. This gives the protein CAISGTGADNTGELFF.

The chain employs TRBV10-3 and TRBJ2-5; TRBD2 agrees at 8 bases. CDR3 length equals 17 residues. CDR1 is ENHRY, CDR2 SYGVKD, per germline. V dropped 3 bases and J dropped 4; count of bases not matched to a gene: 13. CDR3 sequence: CAISEAKRGGSPETQYF. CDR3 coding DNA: TGTGCCATCAGTGAAGCGAAACGGGGGGGCAGTCCAGAGACCCAGTACTTC.

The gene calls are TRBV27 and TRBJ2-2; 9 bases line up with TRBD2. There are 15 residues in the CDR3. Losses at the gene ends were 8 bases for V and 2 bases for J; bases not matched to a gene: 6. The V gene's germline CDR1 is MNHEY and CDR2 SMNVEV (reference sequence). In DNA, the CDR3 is TGTGCCAGCCGCCCGACTAGCGGAAACACCGGGGAGCTGTTTTTT. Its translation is CASRPTSGNTGELFF.

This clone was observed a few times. CDR3 nucleotides: TGTGCCAGCAGTGCCCCAGGTGGCGGGAGAGTCCACGAGCAGTACTTC. It specifies CASSAPGGGRVHEQYF. V gene TRBV6-1 combines with J gene TRBJ2-7, with 7 bases fitting TRBD2. The CDR3 consists of 16 residues. From germline, CDR1 is MNHNS and CDR2 SASEGT. V lost 4 bases and J lost 5; bases outside the gene matches: 14.

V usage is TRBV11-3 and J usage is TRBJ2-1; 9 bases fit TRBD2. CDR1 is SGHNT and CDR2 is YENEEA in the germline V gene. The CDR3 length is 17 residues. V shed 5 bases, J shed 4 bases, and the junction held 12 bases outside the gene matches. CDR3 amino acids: CASSPKAGGPVYNEQFF. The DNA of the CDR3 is TGTGCCAGCAGCCCAAAGGCGGGAGGGCCCGTTTACAATGAGCAGTTCTTC.